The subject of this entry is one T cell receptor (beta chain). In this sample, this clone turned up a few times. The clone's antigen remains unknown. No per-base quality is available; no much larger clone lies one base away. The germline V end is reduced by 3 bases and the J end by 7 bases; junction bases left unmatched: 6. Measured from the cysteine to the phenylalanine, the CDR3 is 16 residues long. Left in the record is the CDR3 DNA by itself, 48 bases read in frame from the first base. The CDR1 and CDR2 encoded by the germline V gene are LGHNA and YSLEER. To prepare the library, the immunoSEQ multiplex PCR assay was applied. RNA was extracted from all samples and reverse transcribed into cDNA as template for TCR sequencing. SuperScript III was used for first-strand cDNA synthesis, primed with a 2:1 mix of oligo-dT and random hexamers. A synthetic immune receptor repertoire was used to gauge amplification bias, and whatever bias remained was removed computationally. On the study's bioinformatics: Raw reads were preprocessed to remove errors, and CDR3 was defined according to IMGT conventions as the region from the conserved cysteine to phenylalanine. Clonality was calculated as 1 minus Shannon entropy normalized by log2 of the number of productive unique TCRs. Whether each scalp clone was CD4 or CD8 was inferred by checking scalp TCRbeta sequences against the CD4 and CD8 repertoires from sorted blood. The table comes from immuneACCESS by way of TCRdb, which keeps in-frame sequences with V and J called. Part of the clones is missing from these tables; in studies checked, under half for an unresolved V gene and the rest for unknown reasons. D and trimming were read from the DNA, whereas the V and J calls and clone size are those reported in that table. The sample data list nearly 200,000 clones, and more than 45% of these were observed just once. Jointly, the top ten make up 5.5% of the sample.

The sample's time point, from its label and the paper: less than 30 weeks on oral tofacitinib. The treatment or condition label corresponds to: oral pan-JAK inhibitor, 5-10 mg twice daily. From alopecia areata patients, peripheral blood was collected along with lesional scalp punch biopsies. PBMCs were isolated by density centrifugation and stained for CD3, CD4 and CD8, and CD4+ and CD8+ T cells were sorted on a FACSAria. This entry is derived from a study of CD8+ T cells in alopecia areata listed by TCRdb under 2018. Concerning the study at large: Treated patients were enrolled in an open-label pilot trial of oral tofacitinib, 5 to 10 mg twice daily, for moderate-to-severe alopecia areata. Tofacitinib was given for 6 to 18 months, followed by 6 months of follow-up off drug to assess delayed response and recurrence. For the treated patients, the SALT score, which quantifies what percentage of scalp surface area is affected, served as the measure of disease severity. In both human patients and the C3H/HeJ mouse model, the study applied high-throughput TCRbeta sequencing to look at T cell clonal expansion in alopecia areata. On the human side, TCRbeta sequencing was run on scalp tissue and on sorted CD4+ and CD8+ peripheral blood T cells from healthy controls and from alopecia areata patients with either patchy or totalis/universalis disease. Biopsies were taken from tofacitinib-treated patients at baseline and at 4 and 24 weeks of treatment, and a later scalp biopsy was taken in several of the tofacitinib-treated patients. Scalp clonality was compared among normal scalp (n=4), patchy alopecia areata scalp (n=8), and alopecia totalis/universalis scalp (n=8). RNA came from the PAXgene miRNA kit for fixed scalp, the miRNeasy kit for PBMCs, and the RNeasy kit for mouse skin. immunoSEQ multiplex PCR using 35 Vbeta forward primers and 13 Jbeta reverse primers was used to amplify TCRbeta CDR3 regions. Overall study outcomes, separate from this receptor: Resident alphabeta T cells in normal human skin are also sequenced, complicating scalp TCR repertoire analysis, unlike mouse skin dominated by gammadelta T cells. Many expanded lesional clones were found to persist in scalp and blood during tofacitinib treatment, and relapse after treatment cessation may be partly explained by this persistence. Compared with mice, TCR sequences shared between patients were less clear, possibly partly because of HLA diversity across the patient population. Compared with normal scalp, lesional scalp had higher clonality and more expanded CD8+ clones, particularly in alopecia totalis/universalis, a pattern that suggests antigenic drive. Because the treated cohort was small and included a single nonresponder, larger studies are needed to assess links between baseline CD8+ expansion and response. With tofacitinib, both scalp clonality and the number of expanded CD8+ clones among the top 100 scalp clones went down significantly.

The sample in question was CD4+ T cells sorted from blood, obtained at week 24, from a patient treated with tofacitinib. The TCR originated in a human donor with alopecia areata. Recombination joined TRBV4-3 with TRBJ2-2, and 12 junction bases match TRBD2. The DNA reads TGCGCCAGCAGCCATACTAGCGGGAGGTGGGGCGGGGAGCTGTTTTTT. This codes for CASSHTSGRWGGELFF.